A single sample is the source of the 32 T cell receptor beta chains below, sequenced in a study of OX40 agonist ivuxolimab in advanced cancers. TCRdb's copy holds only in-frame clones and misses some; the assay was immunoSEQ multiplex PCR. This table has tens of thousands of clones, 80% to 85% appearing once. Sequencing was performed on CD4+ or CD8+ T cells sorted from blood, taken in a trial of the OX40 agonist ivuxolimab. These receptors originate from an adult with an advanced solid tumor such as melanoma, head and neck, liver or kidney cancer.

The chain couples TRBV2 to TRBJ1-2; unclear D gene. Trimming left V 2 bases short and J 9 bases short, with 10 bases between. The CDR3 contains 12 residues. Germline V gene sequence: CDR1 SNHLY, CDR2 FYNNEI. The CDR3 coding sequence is TGTGCCAGCAGTGAACTAATCGAGAGCTACACCTTC. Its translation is CASSELIESYTF.

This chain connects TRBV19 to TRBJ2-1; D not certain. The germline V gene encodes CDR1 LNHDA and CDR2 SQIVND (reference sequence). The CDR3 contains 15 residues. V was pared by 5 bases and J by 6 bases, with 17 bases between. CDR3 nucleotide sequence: TGTGCCAGTAGTCCGCCGTACCCAGAACCCAATGAGCAGTTCTTC. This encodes CASSPPYPEPNEQFF.

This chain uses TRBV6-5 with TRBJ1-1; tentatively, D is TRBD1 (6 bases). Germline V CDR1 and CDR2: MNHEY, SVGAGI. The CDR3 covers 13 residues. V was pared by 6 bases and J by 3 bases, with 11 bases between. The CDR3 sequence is CASRQQGYTEAFF. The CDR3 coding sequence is TGTGCCAGCAGGCAGCAGGGGTACACTGAAGCTTTCTTT.

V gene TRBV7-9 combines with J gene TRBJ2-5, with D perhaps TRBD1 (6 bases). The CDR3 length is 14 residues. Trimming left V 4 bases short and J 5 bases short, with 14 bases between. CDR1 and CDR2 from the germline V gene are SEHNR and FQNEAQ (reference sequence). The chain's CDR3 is CASSSGTFEETQYF. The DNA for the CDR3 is TGTGCCAGCAGCTCCGGGACATTTGAGGAGACCCAGTACTTC.

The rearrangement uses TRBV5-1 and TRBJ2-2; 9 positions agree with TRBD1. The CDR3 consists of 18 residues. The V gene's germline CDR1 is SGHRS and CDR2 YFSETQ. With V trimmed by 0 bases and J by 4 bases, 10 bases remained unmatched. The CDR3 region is CASSLEETGGFGTGELFF. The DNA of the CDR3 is TGCGCCAGCAGCTTGGAGGAGACAGGGGGTTTCGGCACCGGGGAGCTGTTTTTT.

The CDR3 protein is CASSLFHRSNQPQHF. In nucleotides, the CDR3 is TGTGCCAGCAGCTTGTTCCACAGGAGCAATCAGCCCCAGCATTTT. The rearrangement uses TRBV7-2 and TRBJ1-5; a possible D gene is TRBD1 (5 bases). Between the trimmed V and J ends, which lost 3 bases and 1 base, there was a span of 10 bases. The CDR3 runs 15 residues. CDR1 SGHTA and CDR2 FQGNSA come from the germline V gene.

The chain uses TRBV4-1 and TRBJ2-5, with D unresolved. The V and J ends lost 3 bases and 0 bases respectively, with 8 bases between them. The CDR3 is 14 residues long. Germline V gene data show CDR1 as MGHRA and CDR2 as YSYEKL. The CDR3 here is CASSQGRHQETQYF. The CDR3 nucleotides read TGCGCCAGCAGCCAGGGTAGGCACCAAGAGACCCAGTACTTC.

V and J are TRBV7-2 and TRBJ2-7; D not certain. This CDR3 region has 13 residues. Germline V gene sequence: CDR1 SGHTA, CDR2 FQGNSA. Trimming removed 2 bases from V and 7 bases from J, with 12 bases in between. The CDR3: CASSLIGTQEQYF. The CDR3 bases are TGTGCCAGCAGCTTAATCGGAACTCAGGAGCAGTACTTC. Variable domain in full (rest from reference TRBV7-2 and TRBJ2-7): GAGVSQSPSNKVTEKGKDVELRCDPISGHTALYWYRQSLGQGLEFLIYFQGNSAPDKSGLPSDRFSAERTGGSVSTLTIQRTQQEDSAVYLCASSLIGTQEQYFGPGTRLTVT.

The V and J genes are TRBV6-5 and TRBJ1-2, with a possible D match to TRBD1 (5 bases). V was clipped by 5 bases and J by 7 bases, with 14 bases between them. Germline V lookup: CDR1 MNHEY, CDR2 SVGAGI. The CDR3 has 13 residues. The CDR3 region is CASSRQGRGGYTF. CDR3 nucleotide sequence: TGTGCCAGCAGTCGTCAGGGTCGGGGTGGCTACACCTTC.

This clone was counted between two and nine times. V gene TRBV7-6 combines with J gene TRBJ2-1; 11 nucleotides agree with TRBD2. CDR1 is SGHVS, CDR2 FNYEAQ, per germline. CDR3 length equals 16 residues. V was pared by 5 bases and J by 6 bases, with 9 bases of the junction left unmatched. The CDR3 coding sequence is TGTGCCAGCAGCCAGTCAACTAGCGGGGGATCCAATGAGCAGTTCTTC. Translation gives CASSQSTSGGSNEQFF.

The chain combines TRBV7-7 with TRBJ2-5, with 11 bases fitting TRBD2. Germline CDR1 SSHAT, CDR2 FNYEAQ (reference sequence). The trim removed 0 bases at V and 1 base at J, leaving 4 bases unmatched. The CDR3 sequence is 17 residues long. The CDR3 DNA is TGTGCCAGCAGCTTAGCCGCTACTAGCGGGGGCCAAGAGACCCAGTACTTC. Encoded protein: CASSLAATSGGQETQYF. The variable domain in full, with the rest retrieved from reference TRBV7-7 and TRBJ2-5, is GAGVSQSPRYKVTKRGQDVTLRCDPISSHATLYWYQQALGQGPEFLTYFNYEAQPDKSGLPSDRFSAERPEGSISTLTIQRTEQRDSAMYRCASSLAATSGGQETQYFGPGTRLLVL.

CDR3: CSGSSASGTGELFF. The CDR3 nucleotides read TGCAGCGGCTCCTCCGCTAGCGGGACCGGGGAGCTGTTTTTT. This chain connects TRBV29-1 to TRBJ2-2, with 8 bases identical to TRBD2. This CDR3 has 14 residues. The ends lost 7 bases at V and 5 bases at J; junction bases unmatched: 9. Per the germline V gene, CDR1 is SQVTM and CDR2 is ANQGSEA.

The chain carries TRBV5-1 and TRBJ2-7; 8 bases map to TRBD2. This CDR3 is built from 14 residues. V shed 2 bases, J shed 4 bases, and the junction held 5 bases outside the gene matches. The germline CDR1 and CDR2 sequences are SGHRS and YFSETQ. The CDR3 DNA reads TGCGCCAGCAGCTTAAGCCGGGGGGGATACGAGCAGTACTTC. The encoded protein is CASSLSRGGYEQYF.

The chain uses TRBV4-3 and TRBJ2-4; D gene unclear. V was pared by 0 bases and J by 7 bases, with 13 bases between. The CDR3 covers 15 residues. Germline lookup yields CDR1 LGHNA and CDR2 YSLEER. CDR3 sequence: CASSQEHSPGNIQYF. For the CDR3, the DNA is TGCGCCAGCAGCCAAGAGCACTCCCCCGGGAACATTCAGTACTTC.

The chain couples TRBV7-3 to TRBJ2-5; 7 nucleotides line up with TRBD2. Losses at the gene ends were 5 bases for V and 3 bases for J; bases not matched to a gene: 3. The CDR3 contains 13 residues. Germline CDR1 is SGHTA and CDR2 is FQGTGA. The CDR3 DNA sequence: TGTGCCAGCAGCGGGACTAAAAAAGAGACCCAGTACTTC. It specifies CASSGTKKETQYF.

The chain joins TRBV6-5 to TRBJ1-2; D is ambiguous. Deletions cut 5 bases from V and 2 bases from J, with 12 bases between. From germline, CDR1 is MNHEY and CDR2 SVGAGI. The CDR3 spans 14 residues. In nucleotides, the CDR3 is TGTGCCAGCAGTGAAGTCGGACGGAACTATGGCTACACCTTC. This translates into CASSEVGRNYGYTF.

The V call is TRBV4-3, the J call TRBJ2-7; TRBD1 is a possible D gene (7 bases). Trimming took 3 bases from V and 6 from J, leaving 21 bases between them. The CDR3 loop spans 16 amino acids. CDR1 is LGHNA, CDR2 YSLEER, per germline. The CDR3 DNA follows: TGCGCCAGCAGCCAGGTGGAGGGGGCGATAAGATCCGAGCAGTACTTC. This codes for CASSQVEGAIRSEQYF.

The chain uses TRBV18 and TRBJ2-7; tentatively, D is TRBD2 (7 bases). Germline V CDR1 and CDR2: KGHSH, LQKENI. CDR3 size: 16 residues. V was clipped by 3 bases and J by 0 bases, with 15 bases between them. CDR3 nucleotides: TGTGCCAGCTCACCGGGGGGGGGCGCAAGCTCCTACGAGCAGTACTTC. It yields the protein CASSPGGGASSYEQYF.

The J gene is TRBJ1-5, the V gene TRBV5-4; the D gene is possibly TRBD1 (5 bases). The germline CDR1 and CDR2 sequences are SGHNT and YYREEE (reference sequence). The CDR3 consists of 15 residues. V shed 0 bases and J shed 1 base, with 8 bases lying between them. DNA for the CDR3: TGTGCCAGCAGCTTGGATGGGGCAAGCAATCAGCCCCAGCATTTT. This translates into CASSLDGASNQPQHF. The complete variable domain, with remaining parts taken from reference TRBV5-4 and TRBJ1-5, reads ETGVTQSPTHLIKTRGQQVTLRCSSQSGHNTVSWYQQALGQGPQFIFQYYREEENGRGNFPPRFSGLQFPNYSSELNVNALELDDSALYLCASSLDGASNQPQHFGDGTRLSIL.

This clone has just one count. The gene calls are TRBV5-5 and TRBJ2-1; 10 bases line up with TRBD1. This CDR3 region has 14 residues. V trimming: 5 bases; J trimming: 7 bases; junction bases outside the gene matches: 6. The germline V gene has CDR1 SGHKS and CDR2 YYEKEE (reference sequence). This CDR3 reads CASRLWDRGNEQFF. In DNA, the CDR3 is TGTGCCAGCAGACTGTGGGACAGGGGTAATGAGCAGTTCTTC.

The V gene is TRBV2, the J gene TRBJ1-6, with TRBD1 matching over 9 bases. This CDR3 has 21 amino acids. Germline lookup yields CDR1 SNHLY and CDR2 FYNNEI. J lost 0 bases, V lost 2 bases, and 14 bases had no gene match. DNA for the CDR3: TGTGCCAGCAGTGAACAGGACAAGGACAGGGGCCTCAGCTCCTATAATTCACCCCTCCACTTT. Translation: CASSEQDKDRGLSSYNSPLHF.

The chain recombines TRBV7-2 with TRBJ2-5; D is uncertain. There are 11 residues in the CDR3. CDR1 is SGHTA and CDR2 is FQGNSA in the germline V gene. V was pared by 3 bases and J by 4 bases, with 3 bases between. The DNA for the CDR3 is TGTGCCAGCAGCTTGGTAGAGACCCAGTACTTC. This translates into CASSLVETQYF.

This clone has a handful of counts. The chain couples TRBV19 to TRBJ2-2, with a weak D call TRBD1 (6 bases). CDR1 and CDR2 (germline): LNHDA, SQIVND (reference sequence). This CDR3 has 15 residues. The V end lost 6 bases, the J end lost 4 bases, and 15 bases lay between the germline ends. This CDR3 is CASSIERTVTGELFF. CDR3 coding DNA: TGTGCCAGTAGCATTGAGCGGACAGTCACCGGGGAGCTGTTTTTT.

The CDR3 sequence is CASSQDAQGWNQPQHF. The CDR3 DNA sequence: TGCGCCAGCAGCCAAGATGCGCAGGGGTGGAATCAGCCCCAGCATTTT. This chain links TRBV4-3 with TRBJ1-5, with a tentative D call TRBD1 (6 bases). This CDR3 is 16 amino acids long. CDR1 is LGHNA and CDR2 is YSLEER in the germline V gene. V lost 0 bases and J lost 4, with 13 bases in between.

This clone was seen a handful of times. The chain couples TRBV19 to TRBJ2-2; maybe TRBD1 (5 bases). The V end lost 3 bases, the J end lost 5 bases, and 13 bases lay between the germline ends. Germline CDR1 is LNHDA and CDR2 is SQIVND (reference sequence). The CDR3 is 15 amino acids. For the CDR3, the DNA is TGTGCCAGTAGTATCTTCCAGGGTTTAACCGGGGAGCTGTTTTTT. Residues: CASSIFQGLTGELFF. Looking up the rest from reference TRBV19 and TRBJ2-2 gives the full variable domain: DGGITQSPKYLFRKEGQNVTLSCEQNLNHDAMYWYRQDPGQGLRLIYYSQIVNDFQKGDIAEGYSVSREKKESFPLTVTSAQKNPTAFYLCASSIFQGLTGELFFGEGSRLTVL.

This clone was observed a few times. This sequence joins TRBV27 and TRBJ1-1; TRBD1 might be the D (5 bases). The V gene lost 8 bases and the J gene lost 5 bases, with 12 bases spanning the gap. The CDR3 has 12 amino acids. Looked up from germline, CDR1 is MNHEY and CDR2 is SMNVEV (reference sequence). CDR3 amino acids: CASGRVRTEAFF. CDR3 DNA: TGTGCCAGCGGCAGGGTGCGAACTGAAGCTTTCTTT.

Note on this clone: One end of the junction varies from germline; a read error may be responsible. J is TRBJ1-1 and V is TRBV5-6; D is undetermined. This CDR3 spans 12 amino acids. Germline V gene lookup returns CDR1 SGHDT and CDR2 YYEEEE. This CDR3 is CASSLERTPGIF. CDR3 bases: TGTGCCAGCAGCTTGGAACGGACCCCGGGGATCTTT.

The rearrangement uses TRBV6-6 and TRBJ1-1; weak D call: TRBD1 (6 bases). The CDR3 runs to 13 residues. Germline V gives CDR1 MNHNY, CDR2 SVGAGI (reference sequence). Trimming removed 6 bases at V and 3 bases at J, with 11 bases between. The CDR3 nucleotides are TGTGCCAGCAGGACAGGAGGGGACACTGAAGCTTTCTTT. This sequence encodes CASRTGGDTEAFF.

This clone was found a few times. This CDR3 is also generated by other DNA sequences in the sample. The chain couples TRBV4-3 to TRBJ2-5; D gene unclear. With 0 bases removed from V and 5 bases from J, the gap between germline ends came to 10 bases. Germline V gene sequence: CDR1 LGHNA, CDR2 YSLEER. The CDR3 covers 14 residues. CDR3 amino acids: CASSQEAFRETQYF. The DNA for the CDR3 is TGCGCCAGCAGCCAAGAGGCCTTCCGGGAGACCCAGTACTTC.

CDR3 amino acids: CASTRSGDSNQPQHF. In DNA form, the CDR3 reads TGTGCCAGCACCCGATCAGGGGATAGCAATCAGCCCCAGCATTTT. The rearrangement joins TRBV5-5 to TRBJ1-5; D perhaps matches TRBD1 (6 bases). CDR3 size: 15 residues. Germline values: CDR1 SGHKS, CDR2 YYEKEE (reference sequence). The germline V and J ends were trimmed by 6 bases and 0 bases, with 13 bases remaining between them.

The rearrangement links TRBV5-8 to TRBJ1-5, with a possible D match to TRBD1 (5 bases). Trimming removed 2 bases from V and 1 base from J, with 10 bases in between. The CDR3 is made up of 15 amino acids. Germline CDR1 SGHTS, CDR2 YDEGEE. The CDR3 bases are TGTGCCAGCAGCTTAGGAGGGGAGAGCAATCAGCCCCAGCATTTT. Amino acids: CASSLGGESNQPQHF.

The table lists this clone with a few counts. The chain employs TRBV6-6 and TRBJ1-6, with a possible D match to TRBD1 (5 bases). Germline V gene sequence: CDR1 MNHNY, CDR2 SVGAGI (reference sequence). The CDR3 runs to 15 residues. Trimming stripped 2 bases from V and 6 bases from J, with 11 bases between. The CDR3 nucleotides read TGTGCCAGCAGTTACCAGCCAGGGTCTAATTCACCCCTCCACTTT. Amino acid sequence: CASSYQPGSNSPLHF.